This TCR beta chain was obtained from a study of beta chain features in type 1 diabetes listed by TCRdb under 2018. Looking at the study overall: Patients and healthy donors did not differ in mean age, gender distribution, total cell number or subset yield. In the study, TCRB repertoires of sorted circulating CD4+ T cell subsets from recently diagnosed type 1 diabetes patients were compared with those of matched healthy donors. Whereas all 30 or so donors provided naive and central memory subsets, regulatory and stem cell-like memory subsets were isolated from just 8 patients and about eight healthy donors. A total of 90 million to 130 million sorted cells were examined across all samples, and a strong correlation was observed between cell number per subset and RNA yield. Broad study findings and their caveats: In all four CD4+ subsets, TCRB CDR3 length was moderately but significantly shorter in type 1 diabetes patients. Because small numbers of individuals were included in the HLA sub-analyses, any influence of HLA type on TCRB rearrangement was left unresolved. PCR may preferentially amplify shorter templates, but because patient and control samples were amplified and corrected together, any resulting skew would affect both groups equally. Because cDNA was sequenced instead of genomic DNA, activated cells with high expression could be over-represented, although the groups did not differ in activation or CD3 levels. Fewer insertions and more nucleotide deletions at VDJ recombination sites were observed in patients with type 1 diabetes, implying thymic rearrangement abnormalities. Naive, central memory and regulatory TCRB repertoires appeared to be more similar among patients than among healthy donors.

The entire amount of isolated RNA was reverse transcribed using the High Capacity cDNA Reverse Transcription Kit, so the sequenced TCRB transcripts were expressed ones. Deep immunoSEQ sequencing was performed on naive, central memory and regulatory T cell samples, with an average of roughly 4 million total reads per sample. Sorted cells were lysed in RLT buffer and RNA was extracted with DNase-treated RNeasy Micro or Mini kits, depending on cell number. Each cell subset was processed on its own to prevent cross-contamination, while patient and healthy donor samples were processed together. TCRB sequences were amplified from cDNA with the immunoSEQ multiplex PCR, producing 87-bp fragments spanning the CDR3 region. Sequencing of the amplicons was done on the Illumina HiSeq platform. The study's processing was this. Synthetic template baselines were used to correct PCR bias computationally, reads within Hamming distance 2 were collapsed, and singletons that could not be merged were discarded. Reads were aligned against IMGT to assign V, D and J genes, CDR3 length and insertions or deletions at six rearrangement sites. Within each subset, clonotype counts were normalized to sorted cell number, after which true diversity and Gini coefficients were computed with the tcR R package. The overlap coefficient, calculated on TCRB nucleotide sequences, was used to quantify repertoire sharing. Held by TCRdb, this immuneACCESS table contains in-frame sequences only and omits some clones. Under half of the omission traces to an unresolved V gene where checked; the cause of the rest is unknown. V, J and clone size are taken as reported in that table, and D and trimming were inferred from the DNA itself. The sample table holds 330,000 or so clones, of which roughly 15% were seen once. Under 8.5% of the sample is held by the ten biggest clonotypes.

To note about this clone: Which antigen it targets is not known. Within one base of it there is no much larger clone, and no base qualities were kept.

From each donor, a single peripheral blood sample of roughly 0.11 L on average was drawn into heparinised tubes. A BD FACSAria II and a panel including CD45RO, CCR7, CD25, CD127, CD95 and CD27 were used to sort naive, central memory, regulatory and stem cell-like memory CD4+ T cells. Every sorted population had a purity above 95%. PBMCs were isolated right away by Lymphoprep density gradient centrifugation and were stained directly, without culture. Samples were stained and sorted in pairs, with one healthy donor and one patient per experiment, so that batch effects were minimized. The clonotype was recovered from a man aged 25-40 years in good health. Sample: central memory CD4+ T cells from blood.

The CDR3 region: CASSRRTSGRSSYNEQFF. The nucleotides read TGTGCCAGTAGCAGGAGGACTAGCGGCCGAAGCTCCTACAATGAGCAGTTCTTC. The sequence links TRBV19 to TRBJ2-1, with 10 central nucleotides matching TRBD2. From the germline V gene (reference sequence), CDR1 is LNHDA and CDR2 is SQIVND. The germline V end is reduced by 6 bases and the J end by 0 bases; junction bases left unmatched: 11. Spanning cysteine to phenylalanine, the CDR3 consists of 18 amino acids. The retained sequence is limited to the CDR3, 54 bases, with the frame set at the first base.